The 29 T cell receptor beta chains below were found in one sample sequenced in a study of T cell responses to AZD1222 COVID-19 vaccine. Generated by immunoSEQ multiplex PCR, the TCRdb table keeps only in-frame clones and is missing some. Of under 150,000 clones in the sample, 88% were seen once. The sample here was peripheral blood, taken on day 0 of MenACWY control vaccination. Source of these receptors: an adult in good health.

This rearrangement joins TRBV27 to TRBJ1-2; 8 bases align to TRBD1. The J segment lost 1 base and the V segment lost 0 bases, leaving 13 bases of the junction unmatched. CDR1 and CDR2 from the germline V gene are MNHEY and SMNVEV (reference sequence). The CDR3 totals 19 residues. CDR3 sequence (DNA): TGTGCCAGCAGTTTATCGGGGGCAGGGGGCCCCTTACTTAACTATGGCTACACCTTC. Translating it yields CASSLSGAGGPLLNYGYTF.

The chain uses TRBV6-4 and TRBJ2-7; TRBD1 matches at 10 bases. Looked up from germline, CDR1 is MRHNA and CDR2 is SNTAGT. After removal of 10 bases from V and 2 bases from J, the junction contained 5 bases not matched to a gene. The CDR3 spans 13 residues. CDR3 nucleotide sequence: TGTGCCAAACCGGACAGGGGGGCCTACGAGCAGTACTTC. It specifies CAKPDRGAYEQYF.

V is TRBV18 and J is TRBJ1-3, with unresolved D. Germline CDR1 KGHSH, CDR2 LQKENI. The CDR3 covers 16 residues. Trimming cost V 4 bases and J 2 bases, with 15 bases left between them. CDR3 region: CASSRRQAMAGNTIYF. CDR3 bases: TGTGCCAGCTCACGACGTCAGGCCATGGCTGGAAACACCATATATTTT.

V gene TRBV5-6 combines with J gene TRBJ2-7; 12 bases align to TRBD1. This CDR3 is built from 16 residues. In germline, CDR1 is SGHDT, CDR2 YYEEEE. V was clipped by 1 base and J by 6 bases; unmatched bases: 8. The chain's CDR3 is CASSLPWDRGRSEQYF. The CDR3 nucleotides read TGTGCCAGCAGCTTGCCCTGGGACAGGGGGCGAAGCGAGCAGTACTTC.

A few counts support this clone. The rearrangement joins TRBV3-1 (or the pseudogene TRBV3-2) to TRBJ2-1; 8 bases align to TRBD2. This CDR3 is built from 16 residues. The V and J ends lost 3 bases and 7 bases, in that order; junction bases with no gene match: 11. CDR1 and CDR2 (germline): LGHDT, YNNKEL (reference sequence). Here the CDR3 reads CASSHLSGMSGNEQFF. The CDR3 bases are TGTGCCAGCAGCCACCTTAGCGGGATGTCAGGGAATGAGCAGTTCTTC.

The chain employs TRBV24-1 and TRBJ1-4; 9 nucleotides agree with TRBD1. The CDR3 is 14 residues long. V shed 5 bases, J shed 8 bases, and the junction held 5 bases outside the gene matches. In germline, CDR1 is KGHDR, CDR2 SFDVKD. CDR3 loop: CATSGTGGREKLFF. Written as DNA, the CDR3 is TGTGCCACCAGTGGAACAGGGGGCAGGGAAAAACTGTTTTTT.

This rearrangement joins TRBV27 to TRBJ1-5; no firm D call. V was clipped by 6 bases and J by 2 bases, with 11 bases between them. The CDR3 sequence is 14 residues long. Germline assignment: CDR1 MNHEY and CDR2 SMNVEV (reference sequence). CDR3 in amino acids: CASRPDIGNQPQHF. DNA for the CDR3: TGTGCCAGCAGGCCCGATATAGGCAATCAGCCCCAGCATTTT.

The genes are TRBV7-9 and TRBJ2-5, with 9 bases fitting TRBD2. The V gene's germline CDR1 is SEHNR and CDR2 FQNEAQ (reference sequence). Trimming removed 5 bases from V and 4 bases from J; junction bases left unmatched: 14. The CDR3 covers 17 residues. CDR3 loop: CASSRRPAGGPPETQYF. The CDR3 coding sequence is TGTGCCAGCAGCCGGCGGCCAGCGGGAGGCCCCCCAGAGACCCAGTACTTC.

As concerns this clone: Other DNA sequences in the sample encode the same CDR3. The rearrangement joins TRBV27 to TRBJ2-7; 9 bases line up with TRBD1. Per the germline V gene, CDR1 is MNHEY and CDR2 is SMNVEV (reference sequence). V was clipped by 3 bases and J by 2 bases; unmatched bases: 2. CDR3 length: 14 amino acids. In DNA form, the CDR3 reads TGTGCCAGCAGTTTTGGACAGGGGACCTACGAGCAGTACTTC. Translating it yields CASSFGQGTYEQYF.

V usage is TRBV6-1 and J usage is TRBJ1-2; possible D gene TRBD1, 6 bases. V shed 2 bases and J shed 8 bases, with 12 bases lying between them. The CDR3 is made up of 13 amino acids. Germline V lookup: CDR1 MNHNS, CDR2 SASEGT. As DNA, the CDR3 is TGTGCCAGCAGTGAAAGGCAGGGGTTGGGCTACACCTTC. The encoded protein is CASSERQGLGYTF.

The rearrangement links TRBV19 to TRBJ2-7; 8 nucleotides agree with TRBD1. Germline-derived CDR1 and CDR2 are LNHDA and SQIVND (reference sequence). The CDR3 is 15 amino acids. The ends lost 5 bases at V and 2 bases at J; junction bases unmatched: 8. CDR3: CASSFAGTGAYEQYF. DNA for the CDR3: TGTGCCAGTAGTTTCGCCGGGACAGGAGCCTACGAGCAGTACTTC.

This chain connects TRBV10-3 to TRBJ2-7, with D possibly matching TRBD2 (6 bases). Trimming took 4 bases from V and 3 from J, leaving 7 bases between them. Per the germline V gene, CDR1 is ENHRY and CDR2 is SYGVKD. The CDR3 length is 12 residues. CDR3 region: CAISGGDYEQYF. In DNA form, the CDR3 reads TGTGCCATCAGTGGGGGGGACTACGAGCAGTACTTC.

V gene TRBV7-9 combines with J gene TRBJ2-1; D gene uncertain. Per germline, CDR1 SEHNR and CDR2 FQNEAQ (reference sequence). V lost 2 bases and J lost 7, with 3 bases in between. This CDR3 contains 11 residues. CDR3 nucleotides: TGTGCCAGCAGCTTAAAAAATGAGCAGTTCTTC. This gives the protein CASSLKNEQFF. Filled out from reference TRBV7-9 and TRBJ2-1, the complete variable domain reads DTGVSQNPRHKITKRGQNVTFRCDPISEHNRLYWYRQTLGQGPEFLTYFQNEAQLEKSRLLSDRFSAERPKGSFSTLEIQRTEQGDSAMYLCASSLKNEQFFGPGTRLTVL.

The rearrangement joins TRBV5-1 to TRBJ2-7; D uncertain. Per the germline V gene, CDR1 is SGHRS and CDR2 is YFSETQ. Trimming cost V 4 bases and J 0 bases, with 20 bases left between them. The CDR3 length is 17 residues. CDR3 sequence (DNA): TGCGCCAGCAGCCCCGCCCCGACTGCTCGAAGCTCCTACGAGCAGTACTTC. Its translation is CASSPAPTARSSYEQYF.

This sequence joins TRBV19 and TRBJ2-1; D uncertain. This CDR3 spans 15 amino acids. Looked up from germline, CDR1 is LNHDA and CDR2 is SQIVND (reference sequence). Trimming removed 0 bases from V and 10 bases from J, with 16 bases in between. This CDR3 is CASSIDLFRPREQFF. The CDR3 DNA is TGTGCCAGTAGTATAGATCTATTTCGACCCCGAGAGCAGTTCTTC.

The chain joins TRBV2 to TRBJ2-5; D call uncertain. With 4 bases removed from V and 2 bases from J, the gap between germline ends came to 11 bases. This CDR3 has 14 residues. Germline lookup yields CDR1 SNHLY and CDR2 FYNNEI. CDR3 in DNA: TGTGCCAGCAGTGTCCCCGGGTTACAAGAGACCCAGTACTTC. Its protein is CASSVPGLQETQYF.

The rearrangement links TRBV12-3 or TRBV12-4 to TRBJ2-1; TRBD2 matches 8 bases. With 9 bases clipped from V and 8 bases from J, the junction kept 9 bases outside the gene matches. The CDR3 loop spans 13 amino acids. This CDR3 is CASDVSGNDEQFF. CDR3 DNA sequence: TGTGCCAGTGACGTTAGCGGGAACGATGAGCAGTTCTTC.

The J gene is TRBJ2-1, the V gene TRBV6-5; D may be TRBD1 or TRBD2 (6 bases each). Germline-derived CDR1 and CDR2 are MNHEY and SVGAGI. V lost 10 bases, J lost 3 bases, and 16 bases lay in between. This CDR3 spans 14 amino acids. The CDR3 bases are TGTGCCACCCTTAGGGGGGCTAGCTACAATGAGCAGTTCTTC. Amino acids: CATLRGASYNEQFF.

The rearrangement links TRBV2 to TRBJ1-3; D possibly corresponds to TRBD1 (6 bases). Germline CDR1 is SNHLY and CDR2 is FYNNEI. V was clipped by 4 bases and J by 3 bases, with 7 bases between them. This CDR3 spans 13 amino acids. The CDR3 spells CASSGDIGNTIYF. CDR3 nucleotides: TGTGCCAGCAGTGGGGACATTGGAAACACCATATATTTT.

The chain is built from TRBV20-1 and TRBJ1-1, with D perhaps TRBD1 (5 bases). CDR3 length equals 11 residues. From germline, CDR1 is DFQATT and CDR2 SNEGSKA (reference sequence). V lost 0 bases, J lost 10 bases, and 9 bases lay in between. The DNA of the CDR3 is TGCAGTGCTAGAGACGGCAGGGTAGCTTTCTTT. It encodes CSARDGRVAFF.

This chain uses TRBV20-1 with TRBJ2-7; 11 nucleotides line up with TRBD2. V shed 3 bases, J shed 4 bases, and the junction held 8 bases outside the gene matches. The germline gives CDR1 DFQATT, CDR2 SNEGSKA (reference sequence). The CDR3 has 15 amino acids. CDR3 loop: CSASRPGLAAYEQYF. In DNA form, the CDR3 reads TGCAGTGCTAGTCGTCCGGGACTAGCGGCATACGAGCAGTACTTC.

The chain employs TRBV9 and TRBJ2-7; the match to TRBD1 covers 9 bases. Trimming at V came to 3 bases and at J to 6 bases, leaving 10 bases not matched to a gene. This CDR3 has 15 residues. Germline V CDR1 and CDR2: SGDLS, YYNGEE. CDR3 protein: CASSASPGQGTEQYF. In nucleotides, the CDR3 is TGTGCCAGCAGCGCGAGCCCGGGACAGGGTACCGAGCAGTACTTC.

The rearrangement links TRBV15 to TRBJ2-7; D ambiguous. Germline CDR1 LNHNV, CDR2 YYDKDF (reference sequence). The CDR3 totals 14 residues. V gave up 1 base and J gave up 2 bases, with 9 bases separating them. CDR3 in DNA: TGTGCCACCAGCAGAGGTGGCAGGCCCTACGAGCAGTACTTC. Amino acids: CATSRGGRPYEQYF.

The CDR3 DNA is TGCGCCAGCAGCTTGTACCTAGCGGGAGCAAATGAGCAGTTCTTC. Translated, it gives CASSLYLAGANEQFF. The rearrangement links TRBV5-1 to TRBJ2-1; 10 nucleotides align to TRBD2. CDR3 length: 15 amino acids. CDR1 SGHRS and CDR2 YFSETQ come from the germline V gene. V shed 1 base, J shed 7 bases, and the junction held 5 bases outside the gene matches. The full variable domain, with the rest looked up from reference TRBV5-1 and TRBJ2-1, is KAGVTQTPRYLIKTRGQQVTLSCSPISGHRSVSWYQQTPGQGLQFLFEYFSETQRNKGNFPGRFSGRQFSNSRSEMNVSTLELGDSALYLCASSLYLAGANEQFFGPGTRLTVL.

The count of this clone is one. The chain combines TRBV28 with TRBJ2-3, with D possibly being TRBD2 (6 bases). The CDR3 is made up of 16 amino acids. V was shortened by 7 bases and J by 1 base, with 18 bases between the two germline ends. Germline values: CDR1 MDHEN, CDR2 SYDVKM. The CDR3 DNA reads as TGTGCCAGCACCCGTGGGGCGGGGCTCCGCACAGATACGCAGTATTTT. This encodes CASTRGAGLRTDTQYF.

The chain employs TRBV4-1 and TRBJ1-3; D call uncertain. In germline, CDR1 is MGHRA, CDR2 YSYEKL. V was cut by 0 bases and J by 5 bases, with 8 bases left in between. The CDR3 runs to 14 residues. CDR3 residues: CASSQDDARNTIYF. The CDR3 region has the DNA TGCGCCAGCAGCCAAGATGATGCAAGAAACACCATATATTTT.

Here the CDR3 DNA reads TGTGCCAGCAGCTTGGGGCAGAAGGTTACTGAAAAACTGTTTTTT. It is translated as CASSLGQKVTEKLFF. V and J are TRBV5-8 and TRBJ1-4, with D uncertain. There are 15 residues in the CDR3. V lost 0 bases and J lost 7, with 13 bases in between. Germline V gives CDR1 SGHTS, CDR2 YDEGEE.

V and J are TRBV18 and TRBJ2-7; D is possibly TRBD2 (5 bases). V was shortened by 0 bases and J by 7 bases, with 7 bases between the two germline ends. This CDR3 region has 12 residues. Germline values: CDR1 KGHSH, CDR2 LQKENI. The CDR3 DNA is TGTGCCAGCTCACCACCTAGAGGGGAGCAGTACTTC. Its translation: CASSPPRGEQYF.

V and J are TRBV29-1 and TRBJ2-7; D may be TRBD1 (6 bases). The CDR3 runs 11 residues. V was trimmed by 6 bases and J by 3 bases, leaving 9 bases between them. The germline V gene encodes CDR1 SQVTM and CDR2 ANQGSEA. The CDR3 nucleotides are TGCAGCGTCCGACAGGACTACGAGCAGTACTTC. Translating gives CSVRQDYEQYF.